This note documents a single TCR beta chain sequence. This CDR3 has 18 amino acids. V was clipped by 8 bases and J by 10 bases; unmatched bases: 22. Germline CDR1 and CDR2: LNHNV and YYDKDF (reference sequence). This sample was taken from a study of blood T cell repertoires in COVID-19. Authors' methods: Using reference gene primer amplification, nucleated cell counts were estimated. Only in-frame clones appear in the TCRdb table, and some are missing; sequencing was by immunoSEQ multiplex PCR. Clonal size and the V and J genes are those of that table, whereas D and trimming came from the DNA. The table shows approximately 190,000 clones, with under 90% occurring only once.

The sequenced sample was peripheral blood. The V gene is TRBV15, the J gene TRBJ2-1; 11 nucleotides agree with TRBD2. The clonotype comes from a human donor in a cohort sampled during active COVID-19. The CDR3 bases are TGTGCCACCGTCTATCCTAGCGGGGGGATTTGGATGTCAGGCGAGCAGTTCTTC. This gives the protein CATVYPSGGIWMSGEQFF.